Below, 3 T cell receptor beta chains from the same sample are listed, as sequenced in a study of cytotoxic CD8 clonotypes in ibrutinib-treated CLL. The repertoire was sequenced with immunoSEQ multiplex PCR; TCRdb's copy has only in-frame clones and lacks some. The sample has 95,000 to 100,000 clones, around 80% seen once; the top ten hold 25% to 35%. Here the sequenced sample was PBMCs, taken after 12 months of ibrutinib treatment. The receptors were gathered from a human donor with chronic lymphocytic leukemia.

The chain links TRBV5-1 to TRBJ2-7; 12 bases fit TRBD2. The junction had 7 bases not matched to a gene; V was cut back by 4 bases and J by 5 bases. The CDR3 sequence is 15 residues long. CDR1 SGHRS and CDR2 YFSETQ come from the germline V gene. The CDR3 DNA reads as TGCGCCAGCAGCCCAACTAGCGGGGGGCGGCACGAGCAGTACTTC. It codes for CASSPTSGGRHEQYF.

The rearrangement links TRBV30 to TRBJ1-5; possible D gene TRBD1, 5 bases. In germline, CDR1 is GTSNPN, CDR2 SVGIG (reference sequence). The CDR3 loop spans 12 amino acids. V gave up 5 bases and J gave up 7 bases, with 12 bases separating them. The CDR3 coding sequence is TGTGCCTGGGCAGGGTCCGGGCAGCCCCAGCATTTT. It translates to CAWAGSGQPQHF.

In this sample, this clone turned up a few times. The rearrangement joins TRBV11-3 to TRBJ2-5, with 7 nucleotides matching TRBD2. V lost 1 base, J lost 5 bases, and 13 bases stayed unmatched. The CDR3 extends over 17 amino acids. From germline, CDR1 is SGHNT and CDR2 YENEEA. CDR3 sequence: CASSLAETSRSRETQYF. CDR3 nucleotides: TGTGCCAGCAGCTTAGCGGAGACTAGCCGTTCCAGGGAGACCCAGTACTTC.